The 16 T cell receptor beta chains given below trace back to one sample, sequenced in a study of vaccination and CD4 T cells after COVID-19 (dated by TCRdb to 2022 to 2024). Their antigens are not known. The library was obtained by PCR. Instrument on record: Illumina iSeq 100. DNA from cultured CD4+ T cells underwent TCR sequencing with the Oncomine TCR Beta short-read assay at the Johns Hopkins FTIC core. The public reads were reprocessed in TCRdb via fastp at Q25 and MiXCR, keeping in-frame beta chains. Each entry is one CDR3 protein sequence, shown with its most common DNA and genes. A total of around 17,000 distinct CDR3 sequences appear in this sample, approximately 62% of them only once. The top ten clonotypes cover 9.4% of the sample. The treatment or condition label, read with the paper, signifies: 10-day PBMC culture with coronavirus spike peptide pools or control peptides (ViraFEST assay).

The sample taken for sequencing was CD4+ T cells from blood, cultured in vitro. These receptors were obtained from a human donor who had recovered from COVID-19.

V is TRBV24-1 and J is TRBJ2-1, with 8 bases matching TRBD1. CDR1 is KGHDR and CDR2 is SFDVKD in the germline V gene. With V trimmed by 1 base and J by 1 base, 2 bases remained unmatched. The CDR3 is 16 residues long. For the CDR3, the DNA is TGTGCCACCAGTGATTTCGGACAGGGTTCCTACAATGAGCAGTTCTTC. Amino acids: CATSDFGQGSYNEQFF.

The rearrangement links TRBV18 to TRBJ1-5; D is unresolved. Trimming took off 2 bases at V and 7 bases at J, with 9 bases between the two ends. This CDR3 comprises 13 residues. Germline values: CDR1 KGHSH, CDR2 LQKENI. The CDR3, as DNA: TGTGCCAGCTCACCAGGGGAAGGGCAGCCCCAGCATTTT. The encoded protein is CASSPGEGQPQHF.

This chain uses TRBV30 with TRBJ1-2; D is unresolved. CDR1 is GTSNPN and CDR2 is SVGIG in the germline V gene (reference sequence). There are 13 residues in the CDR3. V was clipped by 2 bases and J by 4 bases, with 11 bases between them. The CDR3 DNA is TGTGCCTGGAGTCAAATTTGGATCTATGGCTACACCTTC. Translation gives CAWSQIWIYGYTF.

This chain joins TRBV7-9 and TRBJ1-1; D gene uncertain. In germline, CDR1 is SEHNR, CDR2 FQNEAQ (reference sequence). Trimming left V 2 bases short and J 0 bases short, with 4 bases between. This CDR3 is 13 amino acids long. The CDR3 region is CASSLMLNTEAFF. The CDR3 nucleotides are TGTGCCAGCAGCTTAATGTTGAACACTGAAGCTTTCTTT.

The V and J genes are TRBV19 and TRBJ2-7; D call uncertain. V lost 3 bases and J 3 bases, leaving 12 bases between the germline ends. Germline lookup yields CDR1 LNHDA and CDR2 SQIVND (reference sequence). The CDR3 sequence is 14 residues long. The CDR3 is CASSMTVSHYEQYF. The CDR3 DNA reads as TGTGCCAGTAGTATGACGGTGTCCCACTACGAGCAGTACTTC.

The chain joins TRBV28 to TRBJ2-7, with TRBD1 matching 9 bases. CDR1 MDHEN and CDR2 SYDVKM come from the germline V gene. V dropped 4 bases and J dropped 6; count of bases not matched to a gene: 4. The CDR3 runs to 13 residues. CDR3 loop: CASSSTGGSEQYF. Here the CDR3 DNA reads TGTGCCAGCAGTTCGACAGGGGGGAGCGAGCAGTACTTC.

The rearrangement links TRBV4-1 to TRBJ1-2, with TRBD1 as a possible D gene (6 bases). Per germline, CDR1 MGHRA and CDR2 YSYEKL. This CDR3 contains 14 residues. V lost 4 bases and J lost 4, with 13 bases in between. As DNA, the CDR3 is TGCGCCAGCAGCCTACAGGGAGGGGGCTATGGCTACACCTTC. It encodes CASSLQGGGYGYTF.

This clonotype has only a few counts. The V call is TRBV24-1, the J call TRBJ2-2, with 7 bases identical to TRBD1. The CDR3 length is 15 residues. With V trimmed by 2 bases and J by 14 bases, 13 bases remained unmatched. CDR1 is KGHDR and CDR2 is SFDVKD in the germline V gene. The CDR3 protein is CATSDSPQTGSSLFF. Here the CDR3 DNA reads TGTGCCACCAGTGATTCCCCCCAGACAGGGAGTAGTCTGTTTTTT.

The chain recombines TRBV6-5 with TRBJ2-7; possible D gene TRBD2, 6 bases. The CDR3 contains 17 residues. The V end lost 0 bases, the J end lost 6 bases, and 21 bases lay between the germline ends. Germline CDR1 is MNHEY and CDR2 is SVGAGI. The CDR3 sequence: CASSYSKSWDSLGEQYF. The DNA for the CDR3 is TGTGCCAGCAGTTACTCGAAGTCCTGGGACTCCTTGGGCGAGCAGTACTTC.

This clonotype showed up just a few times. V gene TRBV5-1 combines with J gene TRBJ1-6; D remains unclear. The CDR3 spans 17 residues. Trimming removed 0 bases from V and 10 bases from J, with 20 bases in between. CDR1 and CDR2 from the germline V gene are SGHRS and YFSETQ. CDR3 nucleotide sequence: TGCGCCAGCAGCTTGGATACTCCAGGTTCAAACAACTCACCCCTCCACTTT. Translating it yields CASSLDTPGSNNSPLHF.

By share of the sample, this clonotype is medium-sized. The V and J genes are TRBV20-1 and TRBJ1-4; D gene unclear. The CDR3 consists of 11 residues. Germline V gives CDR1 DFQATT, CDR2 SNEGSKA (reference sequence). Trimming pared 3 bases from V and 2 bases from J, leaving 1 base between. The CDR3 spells CSASTNEKLFF. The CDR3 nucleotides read TGCAGTGCTAGTACTAATGAAAAACTGTTTTTT.

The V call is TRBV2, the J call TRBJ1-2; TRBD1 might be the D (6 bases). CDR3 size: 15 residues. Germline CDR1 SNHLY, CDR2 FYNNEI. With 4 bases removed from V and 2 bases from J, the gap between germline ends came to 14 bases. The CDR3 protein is CASSGLGQGNYGYTF. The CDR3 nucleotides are TGTGCCAGCAGTGGATTGGGGCAGGGGAACTATGGCTACACCTTC.

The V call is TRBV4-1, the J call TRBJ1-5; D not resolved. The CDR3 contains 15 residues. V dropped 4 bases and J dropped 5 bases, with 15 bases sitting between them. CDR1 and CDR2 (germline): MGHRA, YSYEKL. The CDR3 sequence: CASSLEGAHDQPQHF. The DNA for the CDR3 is TGCGCCAGCAGCCTCGAGGGCGCGCACGATCAGCCCCAGCATTTT.

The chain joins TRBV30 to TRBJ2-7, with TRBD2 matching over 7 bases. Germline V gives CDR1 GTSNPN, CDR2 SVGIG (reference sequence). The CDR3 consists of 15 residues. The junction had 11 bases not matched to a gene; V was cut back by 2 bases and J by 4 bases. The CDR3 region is CAWSSGLGGGYEQYF. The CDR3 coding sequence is TGTGCCTGGAGTTCCGGACTAGGAGGAGGGTACGAGCAGTACTTC.

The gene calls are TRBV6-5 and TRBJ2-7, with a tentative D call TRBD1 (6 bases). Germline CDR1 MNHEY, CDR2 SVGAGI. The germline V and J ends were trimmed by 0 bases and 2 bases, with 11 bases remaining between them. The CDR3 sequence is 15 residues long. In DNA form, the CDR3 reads TGTGCCAGCAGTTACTCGGGGGCCCTTCCCTACGAGCAGTACTTC. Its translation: CASSYSGALPYEQYF.

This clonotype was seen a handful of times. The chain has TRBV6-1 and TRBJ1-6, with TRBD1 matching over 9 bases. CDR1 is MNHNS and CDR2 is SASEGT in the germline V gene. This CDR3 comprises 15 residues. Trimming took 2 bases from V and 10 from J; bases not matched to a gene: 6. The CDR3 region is CASSELGTGYSPLHF. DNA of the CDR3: TGTGCCAGCAGTGAACTTGGGACAGGGTACTCACCCCTCCACTTT.